This entry lists 27 T cell receptor beta chains sequenced from one sample in a study of blood T cell repertoires in COVID-19. Sequencing used immunoSEQ multiplex PCR; TCRdb keeps in-frame clones, though not all of them. Found here are 300,000 to 400,000 clones, roughly 85% of them singletons; the top ten hold roughly 7%. The source material was peripheral blood. These receptors all stem from a human donor in a cohort sampled during active COVID-19.

The rearrangement joins TRBV5-1 to TRBJ2-7; tentative D call: TRBD2 (6 bases). Germline V gene sequence: CDR1 SGHRS, CDR2 YFSETQ. The length of the CDR3 is 14 residues. Between the trimmed V and J ends, which lost 2 bases and 2 bases, there was a span of 11 bases. The DNA for the CDR3 is TGCGCCAGCAGCTTTCAGGAGGGTACCTACGAGCAGTACTTC. Translating it yields CASSFQEGTYEQYF.

This chain uses TRBV15 with TRBJ2-7; D is uncertain. CDR1 is LNHNV and CDR2 is YYDKDF in the germline V gene (reference sequence). The CDR3 spans 11 residues. V was trimmed by 4 bases and J by 4 bases, leaving 5 bases between them. In DNA form, the CDR3 reads TGTGCCACCAGCACACAGTACGAGCAGTACTTC. Translated, it gives CATSTQYEQYF.

The rearrangement joins TRBV19 to TRBJ1-2; 7 bases align to TRBD1. V lost 4 bases to trimming and J lost 8 bases; unmatched junction nucleotides: 13. This CDR3 comprises 15 residues. Germline loops: CDR1 LNHDA, CDR2 SQIVND (reference sequence). The CDR3 is CASSTGGYTPEGYTF. CDR3 in DNA: TGTGCCAGTAGTACAGGGGGTTACACTCCGGAAGGCTACACCTTC. Using reference TRBV19 and TRBJ1-2 for the parts outside the CDR3, the full variable domain is DGGITQSPKYLFRKEGQNVTLSCEQNLNHDAMYWYRQDPGQGLRLIYYSQIVNDFQKGDIAEGYSVSREKKESFPLTVTSAQKNPTAFYLCASSTGGYTPEGYTFGSGTRLTVV.

V and J are TRBV29-1 and TRBJ1-2, with a weak D call TRBD1 (6 bases). Trimming cost V 7 bases and J 8 bases, with 23 bases left between them. The CDR3 loop spans 14 amino acids. Germline V gene lookup returns CDR1 SQVTM and CDR2 ANQGSEA. The CDR3 loop is CSAITWDNVRGYTF. The CDR3 DNA is TGCAGCGCAATCACTTGGGACAACGTAAGGGGCTACACCTTC.

The chain carries TRBV5-1 and TRBJ1-6; 9 bases line up with TRBD1. The CDR3 length is 15 residues. V was clipped by 2 bases and J by 9 bases; unmatched bases: 6. Germline V gene data show CDR1 as SGHRS and CDR2 as YFSETQ. The CDR3 DNA sequence: TGCGCCAGCAGCTTCGTAACAGGGGGCGGTTCACCCCTCCACTTT. Amino acid sequence: CASSFVTGGGSPLHF.

This clone was recorded only once. CDR3 amino acids: CASSLRTGTVYNEQFF. In DNA form, the CDR3 reads TGTGCCAGCAGCCTTCGGACAGGCACCGTATACAATGAGCAGTTCTTC. The chain couples TRBV7-3 to TRBJ2-1, with TRBD1 matching over 7 bases. Trimming cost V 5 bases and J 4 bases; bases outside gene matches: 11. CDR1 SGHTA and CDR2 FQGTGA come from the germline V gene. The CDR3 is 16 amino acids.

V usage is TRBV2 and J usage is TRBJ2-5; TRBD2 is a possible D gene (7 bases). The CDR3 spans 13 residues. The germline V and J ends were trimmed by 9 bases and 4 bases, with 15 bases remaining between them. Per germline, CDR1 SNHLY and CDR2 FYNNEI. The CDR3 DNA reads as TGTGCCAGTGGGCGGGGGCTGGGAGAGACCCAGTACTTC. Amino acids: CASGRGLGETQYF. The full variable domain, in which reference TRBV2 and TRBJ2-5 provide the parts outside the CDR3, is EPEVTQTPSHQVTQMGQEVILRCVPISNHLYFYWYRQILGQKVEFLVSFYNNEISEKSEIFDDQFSVERPDGSNFTLKIRSTKLEDSAMYFCASGRGLGETQYFGPGTRLLVL.

V gene TRBV7-9 combines with J gene TRBJ2-2; D is ambiguous. CDR1 and CDR2 (germline): SEHNR, FQNEAQ (reference sequence). The CDR3 totals 11 residues. V was clipped by 5 bases and J by 7 bases, with 5 bases between them. CDR3 DNA: TGTGCCAGCAGCCCCCTCGGGGAGCTGTTTTTT. Residues: CASSPLGELFF.

The CDR3 bases are TGCGCCAGCAGCCACACCAGAAATAAATGGGGGCTAGAGACCCAGTACTTC. Its protein product is CASSHTRNKWGLETQYF. This chain uses TRBV4-1 with TRBJ2-5; possible D gene TRBD1, 6 bases. Germline V gene lookup returns CDR1 MGHRA and CDR2 YSYEKL. There are 17 residues in the CDR3. V lost 3 bases to trimming and J lost 4 bases, with 21 bases between them.

This chain links TRBV5-6 with TRBJ2-7; perhaps TRBD1 as D (5 bases). The germline CDR1 and CDR2 sequences are SGHDT and YYEEEE. The V gene lost 2 bases and the J gene lost 3 bases, with 12 bases spanning the gap. The CDR3 is 14 residues long. The CDR3 loop reads CASSFYGAVYEQYF. Written as DNA, the CDR3 is TGTGCCAGCAGCTTTTATGGGGCAGTCTACGAGCAGTACTTC.

V and J are TRBV4-1 and TRBJ1-5; no definite D call. V was shortened by 1 base and J by 4 bases, with 5 bases between the two germline ends. The CDR3 contains 13 residues. Germline lookup yields CDR1 MGHRA and CDR2 YSYEKL. The CDR3: CASSQVFNQPQHF. CDR3 sequence (DNA): TGCGCCAGCAGCCAAGTATTTAATCAGCCCCAGCATTTT.

The CDR3 is CASSQTQLNTEAFF. CDR3 DNA: TGTGCCAGCAGTCAAACGCAGTTAAACACTGAAGCTTTCTTT. The rearrangement joins TRBV6-5 to TRBJ1-1, with D uncertain. Trimming left V 5 bases short and J 2 bases short, with 12 bases between. The CDR3 extends over 14 amino acids. Germline CDR1 and CDR2: MNHEY and SVGAGI.

V is TRBV25-1 and J is TRBJ2-7; perhaps TRBD2 as D (7 bases). Germline lookup yields CDR1 MGHDK and CDR2 SYGVNS. This CDR3 region has 13 residues. Trimming shortened V by 1 base and J by 5 bases, and 9 bases separated the two germline ends. The CDR3 DNA is TGTGCCAGCAGTGAATCGGGGGGCCACGAGCAGTACTTC. Its translation: CASSESGGHEQYF.

This clone was found many times. The J gene is TRBJ1-6, the V gene TRBV27; D is possibly TRBD1 (5 bases). This CDR3 has 15 residues. Deletions cut 6 bases from V and 7 bases from J, with 16 bases between. In germline, CDR1 is MNHEY, CDR2 SMNVEV (reference sequence). The CDR3 region has the DNA TGTGCCAGCAGAGAGGCAGGGAAATGGAATTCACCCCTCCACTTT. Translated: CASREAGKWNSPLHF.

CDR3 residues: CASSKAMDRGETQYF. Here the CDR3 DNA reads TGTGCCAGCAGCAAGGCTATGGACAGGGGAGAGACCCAGTACTTC. V is TRBV21-1 and J is TRBJ2-5; no check of the table's D call, TRBD1, against the DNA was made. TRBV21-1 is flagged as a pseudogene. The CDR3 has 15 residues.

This clone was counted between two and nine times. The chain is built from TRBV7-3 and TRBJ1-6, with 9 bases that match TRBD1. Germline values: CDR1 SGHTA, CDR2 FQGTGA. Germline trimming cut 4 bases from V and 4 bases from J; bases unmatched to any gene: 2. The CDR3 sequence is 15 residues long. The CDR3 DNA reads as TGTGCCAGCAGCTCCGGACAGGGGTATAATTCACCCCTCCACTTT. Residues: CASSSGQGYNSPLHF.

The chain couples TRBV7-3 to TRBJ2-1; 9 bases are shared with TRBD2. Trimming at V came to 1 base and at J to 5 bases, leaving 6 bases not matched to a gene. Germline CDR1 SGHTA, CDR2 FQGTGA. The CDR3 length is 16 residues. The CDR3 coding sequence is TGTGCCAGCAGCTTAAGACCAGCGGGGGGAAACAATGAGCAGTTCTTC. Protein product: CASSLRPAGGNNEQFF.

The chain links TRBV4-1 to TRBJ2-7, with 8 bases lining up with TRBD2. In germline, CDR1 is MGHRA, CDR2 YSYEKL. This CDR3 is built from 15 residues. Trimming at V came to 0 bases and at J to 7 bases, leaving 8 bases not matched to a gene. CDR3 coding DNA: TGCGCCAGCAGCCAAGATAGCGGAGCGGGGGAAGAGCAGTACTTC. Protein product: CASSQDSGAGEEQYF.

The V call is TRBV9, the J call TRBJ1-4, with TRBD1 as a possible D gene (5 bases). Germline CDR1 and CDR2: SGDLS and YYNGEE. This CDR3 is built from 15 residues. Deletions cut 4 bases from V and 3 bases from J, with 13 bases between. CDR3 sequence (DNA): TGTGCCAGCAGCCCCCGGGGGGTTGCTAATGAAAAACTGTTTTTT. It is translated as CASSPRGVANEKLFF.

The genes are TRBV18 and TRBJ2-1, with unresolved D. The CDR3 spans 15 residues. Trimming shortened V by 2 bases and J by 0 bases, and 8 bases separated the two germline ends. Per the germline V gene, CDR1 is KGHSH and CDR2 is LQKENI. The CDR3 coding sequence is TGTGCCAGCTCACCAGGTGCTAGCTCCTACAATGAGCAGTTCTTC. Protein sequence: CASSPGASSYNEQFF.

The chain has TRBV7-3 and TRBJ2-3, with 16 bases that match TRBD2. CDR3 length: 18 amino acids. Germline trimming cut 1 base from V and 6 bases from J; bases unmatched to any gene: 7. Germline CDR1 and CDR2: SGHTA and FQGTGA. This CDR3 is CASSLKGLAGGPRDTQYF. CDR3 DNA: TGTGCCAGCAGCTTAAAGGGACTAGCGGGGGGGCCAAGGGATACGCAGTATTTT. Combining the CDR3 with reference TRBV7-3 and TRBJ2-3 gives the whole variable domain GAGVSQTPSNKVTEKGKYVELRCDPISGHTALYWYRQSLGQGPEFLIYFQGTGAADDSGLPNDRFFAVRPEGSVSTLKIQRTERGDSAVYLCASSLKGLAGGPRDTQYFGPGTRLTVL.

The CDR3 DNA reads as TGTGCCAGCAGCCAAGAGGCGGACAGGGGCTATGGCTACACCTTC. Protein: CASSQEADRGYGYTF. The chain uses TRBV4-2 and TRBJ1-2, with 9 bases matching TRBD1. Per germline, CDR1 LGHNA and CDR2 YNFKEQ. This CDR3 region has 15 residues. Germline trimming cut 0 bases from V and 4 bases from J; bases unmatched to any gene: 3.

The chain couples TRBV5-4 to TRBJ1-6; D is uncertain. V lost 1 base and J lost 14, with 16 bases in between. CDR1 SGHNT and CDR2 YYREEE come from the germline V gene (reference sequence). The CDR3 is 14 amino acids. CDR3 sequence: CASSLFQEGRTLHF. CDR3 DNA sequence: TGTGCCAGCAGCTTGTTTCAGGAAGGTAGAACCCTCCACTTT.

The rearrangement links TRBV24-1 to TRBJ2-2, with a weak D call TRBD1 (6 bases). With 0 bases removed from V and 1 base from J, the gap between germline ends came to 8 bases. The CDR3 length is 16 residues. Germline lookup yields CDR1 KGHDR and CDR2 SFDVKD. CDR3 sequence reads: CATSDLRGLNTGELFF. CDR3 nucleotides: TGTGCCACCAGTGATTTGAGGGGGTTGAACACCGGGGAGCTGTTTTTT.

The chain is built from TRBV19 and TRBJ2-1; 9 bases align to TRBD2. CDR3 size: 15 residues. Trimming at V came to 7 bases and at J to 7 bases, leaving 11 bases not matched to a gene. CDR1 is LNHDA, CDR2 SQIVND, per germline (reference sequence). The CDR3 region is CASNLAGKADNEQFF. As DNA, the CDR3 is TGTGCCAGTAATCTAGCGGGGAAAGCAGATAATGAGCAGTTCTTC.

The rearrangement links TRBV29-1 to TRBJ1-1; D is possibly TRBD1 (6 bases). V lost 2 bases to trimming and J lost 7 bases, with 11 bases between them. The CDR3 has 12 residues. Germline V gives CDR1 SQVTM, CDR2 ANQGSEA. The CDR3 reads CSVETGIGEAFF. CDR3 in DNA: TGCAGCGTTGAAACAGGGATCGGTGAAGCTTTCTTT.

This chain's CDR3 is CASGLGASHPDTQYF. DNA of the CDR3: TGTGCTAGTGGTTTGGGGGCCTCACACCCAGATACGCAGTATTTT. V is TRBV12-5 and J is TRBJ2-3; D remains ambiguous. The CDR3 covers 15 residues. Per the germline V gene, CDR1 is LGHNT and CDR2 is FRNRAP. V was trimmed by 1 base and J by 4 bases, leaving 12 bases between them.